Below are 21 T cell receptor beta chains sequenced from a single sample in a study of blood T cell repertoires in COVID-19. This table comes from immunoSEQ multiplex PCR, and its TCRdb copy is limited to in-frame clones, with some not included. The table shows just under 60,000 clones, with around 85% occurring only once. The sequencing input was peripheral blood. These TCRs come from a human donor in a cohort sampled during active COVID-19.

This clone is a singleton in its sample. This rearrangement joins TRBV28 to TRBJ2-4, with 9 nucleotides matching TRBD1. Germline CDR1 reads MDHEN; CDR2 reads SYDVKM. The CDR3 spans 17 residues. V lost 7 bases to trimming and J lost 1 base; unmatched junction nucleotides: 11. CDR3 region: CASIPLRGQGAKNIQYF. CDR3 DNA sequence: TGTGCCAGCATCCCGCTCCGAGGACAGGGGGCCAAAAACATTCAGTACTTC.

This rearrangement joins TRBV19 to TRBJ2-1, with 7 bases identical to TRBD2. The CDR3 has 17 residues. V shed 3 bases, J shed 3 bases, and the junction held 11 bases outside the gene matches. Germline V lookup: CDR1 LNHDA, CDR2 SQIVND (reference sequence). This CDR3 is CASSMGKREEGYNEQFF. CDR3 in DNA: TGTGCCAGTAGTATGGGGAAACGGGAGGAGGGCTACAATGAGCAGTTCTTC.

This sequence joins TRBV27 and TRBJ2-3; the match to TRBD2 covers 7 bases. The CDR3 consists of 15 residues. With V trimmed by 4 bases and J by 0 bases, 4 bases remained unmatched. Germline V CDR1 and CDR2: MNHEY, SMNVEV (reference sequence). The CDR3: CASSYLAESTDTQYF. In DNA form, the CDR3 reads TGTGCCAGCAGTTACCTAGCGGAGAGCACAGATACGCAGTATTTT.

In DNA, the CDR3 is TGTGCCAGCAGCCAGGGACTAGCGGGAGTGGGGGAGCTGTTTTTT. It is translated as CASSQGLAGVGELFF. The chain joins TRBV7-6 to TRBJ2-2; TRBD2 matches at 14 bases. From germline, CDR1 is SGHVS and CDR2 FNYEAQ. CDR3 length: 15 residues. V trimming: 5 bases; J trimming: 8 bases; junction bases outside the gene matches: 4.

By its share, this clone is medium-sized. Germline is not matched at one junction end, which may reflect a read error. The chain carries TRBV7-7 and TRBJ2-3; 7 bases are a match to TRBD2. In germline, CDR1 is SSHAT, CDR2 FNYEAQ (reference sequence). The CDR3 extends over 15 amino acids. Written as DNA, the CDR3 is TGTGCTAGCAGCTTTTCGGGCGGGAGAGGAGATACGCAGTATTTT. Protein sequence: CASSFSGGRGDTQYF.

The V gene is TRBV5-6, the J gene TRBJ2-7; weak D call: TRBD1 (5 bases). Trimming shortened V by 4 bases and J by 0 bases, and 14 bases separated the two germline ends. Germline CDR1 reads SGHDT; CDR2 reads YYEEEE. This CDR3 spans 15 amino acids. The CDR3 here is CASSDSRVVSYEQYF. DNA of the CDR3: TGTGCCAGCAGCGACTCCAGGGTGGTCTCCTACGAGCAGTACTTC.

The V gene is TRBV4-2, the J gene TRBJ1-6; maybe TRBD1 (5 bases). CDR1 and CDR2 (germline): LGHNA, YNFKEQ. The CDR3 extends over 14 amino acids. V was shortened by 1 base and J by 6 bases, with 7 bases between the two germline ends. DNA for the CDR3: TGTGCCAGCAGCCAAGGGCAGGGTAATTCACCCCTCCACTTT. Translation: CASSQGQGNSPLHF.

V gene TRBV27 combines with J gene TRBJ2-3; a possible D gene is TRBD1 (6 bases). CDR3 length: 12 amino acids. Trimming removed 3 bases at V and 6 bases at J, with 7 bases between. Germline-derived CDR1 and CDR2 are MNHEY and SMNVEV (reference sequence). CDR3 coding DNA: TGTGCCAGCAGTTTCGACAGGGATACGCAGTATTTT. It encodes CASSFDRDTQYF.

V gene TRBV18 combines with J gene TRBJ2-7, with D maybe TRBD2 (5 bases). V was trimmed by 2 bases and J by 0 bases, leaving 11 bases between them. This CDR3 has 15 residues. The germline V gene has CDR1 KGHSH and CDR2 LQKENI. For the CDR3, the DNA is TGTGCCAGCTCACCAGTTTCCGCGGGCTCCTACGAGCAGTACTTC. It translates to CASSPVSAGSYEQYF.

This clone appeared once. The gene calls are TRBV13 and TRBJ2-3; 15 bases fit TRBD2. Germline CDR1 reads PRHDT; CDR2 reads FYEKMQ (reference sequence). Unmatched junction bases numbered 1, after V lost 3 bases and J lost 0 bases. This CDR3 region has 17 residues. The DNA for the CDR3 is TGTGCCAGCAGCTTGGGACTAGCGGGGGGAAGCACAGATACGCAGTATTTT. Protein: CASSLGLAGGSTDTQYF.

The chain recombines TRBV6-4 with TRBJ2-7; D is perhaps TRBD2 (7 bases). CDR1 and CDR2 from the germline V gene are MRHNA and SNTAGT. Deletions cut 6 bases from V and 2 bases from J, with 23 bases between. The CDR3 consists of 17 residues. The CDR3 coding sequence is TGTGCCAGCAGCCACGCGGGGGCCGCGGACGGCCCCTACGAGCAGTACTTC. As protein: CASSHAGAADGPYEQYF.

The rearrangement joins TRBV6-2 or TRBV6-3 to TRBJ2-2, with 12 bases lining up with TRBD2. The CDR3 covers 16 residues. Germline CDR1 is MNHEY and CDR2 is SVGEGT. J lost 7 bases, V lost 5 bases, and 8 bases had no gene match. CDR3: CASSKRLAGDLGELFF. The CDR3 nucleotides are TGTGCCAGCAGTAAACGACTAGCGGGAGACCTCGGGGAGCTGTTTTTT.

The J gene is TRBJ2-3, the V gene TRBV9, with 9 nucleotides matching TRBD1. V trimming: 3 bases; J trimming: 5 bases; junction bases outside the gene matches: 7. Germline CDR1 is SGDLS and CDR2 is YYNGEE. This CDR3 is built from 15 residues. Here the CDR3 DNA reads TGTGCCAGCAGCGCTACAGGGGGCGCTAAAGATACGCAGTATTTT. Its protein product is CASSATGGAKDTQYF.

CDR3 protein: CASSEEPGRRAYGYTF. CDR3 coding DNA: TGTGCCAGCAGTGAGGAACCGGGCCGGAGGGCTTATGGCTACACCTTC. The chain couples TRBV6-1 to TRBJ1-2, with no clear D. Germline CDR1 MNHNS, CDR2 SASEGT. CDR3 length: 16 amino acids. Trimming took off 3 bases at V and 5 bases at J, with 19 bases between the two ends.

This rearrangement joins TRBV21-1 to TRBJ1-2; the table's D call TRBD1 went unverified against the DNA. TRBV21-1 corresponds to a pseudogene. CDR3 size: 15 residues. CDR3 in amino acids: CASSKNDRKNYGYTF. The CDR3 nucleotides read TGTGCCAGCAGCAAAAACGACAGAAAAAACTATGGCTACACCTTC.

This clone is labeled as hyperexpanded. The chain joins TRBV7-2 to TRBJ2-7, with D possibly being TRBD2 (5 bases). V lost 2 bases and J 2 bases, leaving 16 bases between the germline ends. The CDR3 is made up of 16 amino acids. Germline loops: CDR1 SGHTA, CDR2 FQGNSA. The CDR3 nucleotides read TGTGCCAGCAGCTTATACGGGGAATTTAACGCCTACGAGCAGTACTTC. Its protein is CASSLYGEFNAYEQYF.

This clone was seen just once. The chain is built from TRBV6-1 and TRBJ2-1; 8 bases are shared with TRBD2. With 2 bases clipped from V and 0 bases from J, the junction kept 0 bases outside the gene matches. The CDR3 consists of 15 residues. In germline, CDR1 is MNHNS, CDR2 SASEGT. CDR3 sequence: CASSELAGSYNEQFF. The CDR3 DNA reads TGTGCCAGCAGTGAACTAGCGGGCTCCTACAATGAGCAGTTCTTC.

The rearrangement links TRBV5-6 to TRBJ2-1; possible D gene TRBD2, 6 bases. This CDR3 is built from 18 residues. CDR1 SGHDT and CDR2 YYEEEE come from the germline V gene. V lost 4 bases and J lost 4, with 24 bases in between. Here the CDR3 reads CASSAGPGQGWDYNEQFF. CDR3 in DNA: TGTGCCAGCAGCGCGGGACCTGGCCAGGGCTGGGATTACAATGAGCAGTTCTTC.

The chain has TRBV2 and TRBJ1-1; a weak D match, TRBD1 (5 bases). Germline values: CDR1 SNHLY, CDR2 FYNNEI. The CDR3 loop spans 15 amino acids. Between the trimmed V and J ends, which lost 5 bases and 6 bases, there was a span of 19 bases. CDR3 bases: TGTGCCAGCAGTACGGGCCAGGGAGGAATCCCTGAAGCTTTCTTT. Translated: CASSTGQGGIPEAFF.

The chain recombines TRBV20-1 with TRBJ1-4; TRBD1 matches 7 bases. Germline V gives CDR1 DFQATT, CDR2 SNEGSKA (reference sequence). The V and J ends lost 2 bases and 12 bases, in that order; junction bases with no gene match: 3. This CDR3 has 11 residues. CDR3 DNA: TGCAGTGCTAGATGGGGACAGCAACTGTTTTTT. Protein sequence: CSARWGQQLFF.

This clone occurred many times. The chain carries TRBV27 and TRBJ2-1; D remains ambiguous. The ends were cut back, 3 bases at V and 4 bases at J, with 10 bases in the middle. The CDR3 loop spans 14 amino acids. CDR1 MNHEY and CDR2 SMNVEV come from the germline V gene (reference sequence). For the CDR3, the DNA is TGTGCCAGCAGTTTCGGTCCACGGTACAATGAGCAGTTCTTC. It translates to CASSFGPRYNEQFF.